A single TCR beta chain is shown here with its context. The data belong to a study of tumor-infiltrating lymphocytes in primary liver carcinoma. The overall study: The patient group consisted of men and women aged 30 to 69 years.

The researchers produced TCR beta cDNA from about 510 ng total RNA with a constant-region primer. Modified slightly, ARM-PCR produced TCR beta libraries over three nested multiplex PCR rounds. Amplification in the first two PCR rounds was performed using TRBV1-TRBV30 forward primers and a C-beta reverse primer for around 11 cycles each. Each CDR3 protein gets one entry after TCRdb re-called the multiplex PCR reads with MiXCR. Among roughly 20,000 distinct CDR3 sequences listed, roughly 85% were seen once. The germline V gene has CDR1 MDHEN and CDR2 SYDVKM. The J segment lost 8 bases and the V segment lost 6 bases, leaving 14 bases of the junction unmatched. The CDR3 consists of 16 residues. Co-extraction of RNA and DNA was performed on about 19-32 mg of unsorted bulk tissue. Those patients suffered from chronic HBV infection and were treatment-naive. Five separate regions per tumor were sampled. Tumor samples each held over 90% viable tumor cells.

This rearrangement joins TRBV28 to TRBJ2-1; TRBD2 aligns across 9 bases. This TCR was sampled from a woman younger than 45 with primary liver carcinoma and hepatitis B virus infection. The sequencing sample was made of liver tumor tissue from sampling region 1. Indicated subset: tumor region T1, superior pole. The CDR3 reads CASSPGTSRSIHEQFF. CDR3 bases: TGTGCCAGCAGCCCCGGGACTAGCAGGAGTATACATGAGCAGTTCTTC.